Presented here are 5 T cell receptor beta chains from one specimen sequenced in a study of T cell repertoires in cytomegalovirus infection. TCRdb re-derived calls from the reads in MiXCR, one entry per CDR3 protein. The sample records around 530,000 distinct CDR3 sequences, more than 20% being singletons. Sequenced sample: PBMCs. The receptor set was obtained from a human donor in good health (CMV status not recorded). Some clones in this sample may be carry-over from other donors' samples.

The gene calls are TRBV12-3 or TRBV12-4 and TRBJ2-4; no clear D. Trimming shortened V by 4 bases and J by 0 bases, and 10 bases separated the two germline ends. The CDR3 runs to 15 residues. As DNA, the CDR3 is TGTGCCAGCAGTTCCAACACGGCAGCCAAAAACATTCAGTACTTC. Protein sequence: CASSSNTAAKNIQYF.

The chain carries TRBV6-2 or TRBV6-3 and TRBJ1-1; D is uncertain. Germline loops: CDR1 MNHEY, CDR2 SVGEGT. The CDR3 extends over 11 amino acids. Trimming took 7 bases from V and 4 from J, leaving 7 bases between them. This chain's CDR3 is CASTQSTEAFF. The CDR3, as DNA: TGTGCCAGCACTCAATCCACTGAAGCTTTCTTT.

This clonotype was counted at least ten times. The V gene is TRBV4-2, the J gene TRBJ2-7; TRBD2 agrees at 12 bases. The germline gives CDR1 LGHNA, CDR2 YNFKEQ. V trimming: 1 base; J trimming: 4 bases; junction bases outside the gene matches: 2. The CDR3 has 15 residues. DNA of the CDR3: TGTGCCAGCAGCCAAGGACTAGCGGGAGTGTACGAGCAGTACTTC. Its protein is CASSQGLAGVYEQYF.

This clonotype was counted a few times. This chain links TRBV7-9 with TRBJ2-7; D is undetermined. The CDR3 length is 12 residues. Germline V gene data show CDR1 as SEHNR and CDR2 as FQNEAQ (reference sequence). The ends were cut back, 4 bases at V and 6 bases at J, with 10 bases in the middle. The CDR3 loop is CASSSTVLEQYF. The CDR3 bases are TGTGCCAGCAGCTCGACGGTGCTCGAGCAGTACTTC.

The V gene is TRBV6-5, the J gene TRBJ2-5; D perhaps matches TRBD1 (5 bases). The CDR3 has 17 amino acids. Per germline, CDR1 MNHEY and CDR2 SVGAGI. Trimming shortened V by 5 bases and J by 4 bases, and 23 bases separated the two germline ends. The CDR3 DNA follows: TGTGCCAGCAGTATCGCCCGAGCTACAGGATTTGGAGAGACCCAGTACTTC. This translates into CASSIARATGFGETQYF.